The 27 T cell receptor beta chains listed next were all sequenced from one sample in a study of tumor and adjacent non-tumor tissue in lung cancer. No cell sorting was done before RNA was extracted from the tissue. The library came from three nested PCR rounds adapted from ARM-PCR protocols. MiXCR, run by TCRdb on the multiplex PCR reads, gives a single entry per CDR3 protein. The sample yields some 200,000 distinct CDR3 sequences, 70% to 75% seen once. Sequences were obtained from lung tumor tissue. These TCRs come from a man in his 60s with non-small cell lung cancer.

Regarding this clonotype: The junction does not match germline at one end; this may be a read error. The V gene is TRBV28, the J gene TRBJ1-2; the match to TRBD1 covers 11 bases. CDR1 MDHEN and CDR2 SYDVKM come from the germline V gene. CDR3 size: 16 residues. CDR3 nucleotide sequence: TGTGTCAGCAGCTGTGGACAGGGGGCAACTAACTATGGCTACACCTTC. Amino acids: CVSSCGQGATNYGYTF.

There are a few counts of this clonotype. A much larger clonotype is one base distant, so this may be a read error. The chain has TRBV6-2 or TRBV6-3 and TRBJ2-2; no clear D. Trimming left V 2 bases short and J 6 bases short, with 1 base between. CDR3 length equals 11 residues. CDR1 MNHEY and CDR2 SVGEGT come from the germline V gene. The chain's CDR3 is CASSYPGELFF. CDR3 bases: TGTGCCAGCAGTTACCCCGGGGAGCTGTTTTTT.

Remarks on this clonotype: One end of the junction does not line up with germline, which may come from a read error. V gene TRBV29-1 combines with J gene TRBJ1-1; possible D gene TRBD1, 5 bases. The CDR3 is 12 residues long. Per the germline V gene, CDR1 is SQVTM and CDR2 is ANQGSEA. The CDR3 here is CSVAARDTEAFF. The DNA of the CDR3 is TGTAGCGTTGCCGCCAGGGACACTGAAGCTTTCTTT.

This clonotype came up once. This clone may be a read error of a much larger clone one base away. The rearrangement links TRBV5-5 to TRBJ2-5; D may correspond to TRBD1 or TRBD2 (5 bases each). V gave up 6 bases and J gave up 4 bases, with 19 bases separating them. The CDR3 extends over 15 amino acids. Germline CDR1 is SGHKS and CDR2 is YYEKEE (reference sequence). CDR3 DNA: TGTGCCAGCAACCCCGGGACGTCCATGATAGAGACCCAGTACTTC. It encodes CASNPGTSMIETQYF.

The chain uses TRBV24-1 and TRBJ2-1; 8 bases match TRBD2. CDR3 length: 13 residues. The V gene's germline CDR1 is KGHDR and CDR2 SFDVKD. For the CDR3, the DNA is TGTACCCCCCGGGGGGGGGGATTGGATGAGCAGTTCTTC. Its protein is CTPRGGGLDEQFF.

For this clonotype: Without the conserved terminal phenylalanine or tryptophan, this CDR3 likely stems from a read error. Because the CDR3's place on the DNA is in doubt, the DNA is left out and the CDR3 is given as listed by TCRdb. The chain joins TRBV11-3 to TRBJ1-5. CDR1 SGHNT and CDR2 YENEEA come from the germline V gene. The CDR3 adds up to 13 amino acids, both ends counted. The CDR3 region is CASSLGYNQPQLL.

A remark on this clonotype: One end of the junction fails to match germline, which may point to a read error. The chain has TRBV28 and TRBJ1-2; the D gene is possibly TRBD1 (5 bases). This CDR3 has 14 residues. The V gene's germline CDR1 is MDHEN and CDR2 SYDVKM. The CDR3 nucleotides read TGTGCTAGCAGTTTCCCGGGGGGGTGCTATGGCTACACCTTC. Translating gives CASSFPGGCYGYTF.

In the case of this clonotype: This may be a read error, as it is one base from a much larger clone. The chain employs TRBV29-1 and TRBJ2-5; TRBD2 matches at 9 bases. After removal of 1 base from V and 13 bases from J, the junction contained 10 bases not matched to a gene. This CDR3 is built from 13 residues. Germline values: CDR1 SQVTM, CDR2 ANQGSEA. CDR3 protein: CSVEVSASGVMYF. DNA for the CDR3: TGCAGCGTTGAAGTGAGCGCTAGCGGGGTGATGTACTTC.

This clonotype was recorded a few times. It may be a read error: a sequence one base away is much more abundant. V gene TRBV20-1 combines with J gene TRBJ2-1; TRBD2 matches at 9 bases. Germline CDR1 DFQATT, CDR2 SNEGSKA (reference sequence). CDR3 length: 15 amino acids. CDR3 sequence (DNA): TGCAGTGTTAGAACTGAGCGGGGGGTCTACAATGAGCAGTTCTTC. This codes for CSVRTERGVYNEQFF.

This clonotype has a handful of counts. In DNA, the CDR3 is TGTGCCAGCAGTGAAGGGCAGGGGGCTAGGCCCTCTTTCGGAAAACTGTTTTTT. As protein: CASSEGQGARPSFGKLFF. The chain combines TRBV6-1 with TRBJ1-4, with 8 bases fitting TRBD1. The CDR3 covers 18 residues. V lost 1 base and J lost 10; bases outside the gene matches: 17. Looked up from germline, CDR1 is MNHNS and CDR2 is SASEGT.

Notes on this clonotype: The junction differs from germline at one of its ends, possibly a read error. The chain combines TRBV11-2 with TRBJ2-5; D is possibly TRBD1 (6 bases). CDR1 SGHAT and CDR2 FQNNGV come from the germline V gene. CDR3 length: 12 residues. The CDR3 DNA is TGTGTCAGCGGACTGGACAGCCCGACCCAGTACTTC. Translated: CVSGLDSPTQYF.

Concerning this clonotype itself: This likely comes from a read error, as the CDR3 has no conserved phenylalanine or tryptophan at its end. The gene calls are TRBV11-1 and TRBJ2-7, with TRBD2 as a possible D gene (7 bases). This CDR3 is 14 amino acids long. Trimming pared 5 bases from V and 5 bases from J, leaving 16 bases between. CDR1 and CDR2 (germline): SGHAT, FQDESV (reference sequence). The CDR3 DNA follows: TGTGCCAGCAGCCCTAGGGGGAGCGGGGACGAGCAGTACTCC. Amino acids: CASSPRGSGDEQYS.

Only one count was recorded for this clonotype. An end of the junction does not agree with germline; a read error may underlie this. The CDR3 sequence: CSVRETGEVIQYF. The CDR3 nucleotides are TGCAGTGTTAGAGAGACAGGGGAGGTCATTCAGTACTTC. The J gene is TRBJ2-4, the V gene TRBV20-1; 8 nucleotides match TRBD1. Germline values: CDR1 DFQATT, CDR2 SNEGSKA (reference sequence). The CDR3 length is 13 residues.

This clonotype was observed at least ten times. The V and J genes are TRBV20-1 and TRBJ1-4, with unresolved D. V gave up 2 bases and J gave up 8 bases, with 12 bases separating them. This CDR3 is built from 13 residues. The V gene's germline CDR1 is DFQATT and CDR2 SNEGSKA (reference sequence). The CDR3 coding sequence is TGCAGTGCTAGACGCGATTTGGGAGAAAAACTGTTTTTT. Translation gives CSARRDLGEKLFF.

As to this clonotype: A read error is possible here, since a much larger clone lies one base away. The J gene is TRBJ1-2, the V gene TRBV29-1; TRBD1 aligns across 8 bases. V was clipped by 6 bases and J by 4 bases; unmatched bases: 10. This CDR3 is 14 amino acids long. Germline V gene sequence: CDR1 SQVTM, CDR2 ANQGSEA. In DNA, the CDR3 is TGCAGCGTCGGACGGACAGGGCGGACCTATGGCTACACCTTC. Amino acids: CSVGRTGRTYGYTF.

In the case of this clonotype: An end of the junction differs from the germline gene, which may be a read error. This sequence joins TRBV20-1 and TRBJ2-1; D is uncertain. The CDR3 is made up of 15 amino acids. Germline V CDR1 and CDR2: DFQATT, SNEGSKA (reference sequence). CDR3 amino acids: CSASSRVETSNEHFF. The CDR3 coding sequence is TGCAGTGCTAGCTCCCGCGTAGAAACCTCCAATGAGCACTTCTTC.

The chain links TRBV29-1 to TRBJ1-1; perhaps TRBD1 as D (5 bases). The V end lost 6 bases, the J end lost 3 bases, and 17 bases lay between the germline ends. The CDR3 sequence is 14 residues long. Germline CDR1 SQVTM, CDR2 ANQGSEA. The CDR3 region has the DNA TGCAGCGTGGGTCAGGGAAGCGATTACACTGAAGCTTTCTTT. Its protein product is CSVGQGSDYTEAFF.

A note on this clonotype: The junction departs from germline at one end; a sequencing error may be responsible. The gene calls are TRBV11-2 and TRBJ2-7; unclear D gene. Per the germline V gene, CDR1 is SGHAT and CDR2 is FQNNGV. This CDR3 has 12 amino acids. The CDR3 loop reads CASGLPPAEQYF. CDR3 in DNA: TGTGCCAGCGGCTTACCCCCTGCTGAGCAGTACTTC.

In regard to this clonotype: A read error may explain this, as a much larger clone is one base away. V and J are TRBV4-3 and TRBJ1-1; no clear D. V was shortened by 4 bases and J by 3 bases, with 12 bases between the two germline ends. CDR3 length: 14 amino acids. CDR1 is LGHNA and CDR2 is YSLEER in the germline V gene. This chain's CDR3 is CASSLEVRDTEAFF. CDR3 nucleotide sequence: TGCGCCAGCAGCCTAGAGGTTAGAGACACTGAAGCTTTCTTT.

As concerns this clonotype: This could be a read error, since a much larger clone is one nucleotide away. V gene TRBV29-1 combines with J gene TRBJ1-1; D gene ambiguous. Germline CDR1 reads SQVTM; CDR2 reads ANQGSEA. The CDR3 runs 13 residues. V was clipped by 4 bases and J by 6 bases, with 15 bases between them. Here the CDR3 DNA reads TGCAGCGTTGCAGGAAGGGAGGAAGCTGAAGCTTTCTTT. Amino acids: CSVAGREEAEAFF. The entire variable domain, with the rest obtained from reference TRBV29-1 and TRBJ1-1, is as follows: SAVISQKPSRDICQRGTSLTIQCQVDSQVTMMFWYRQQPGQSLTLIATANQGSEATYESGFVIDKFPISRPNLTFSTLTVSNMSPEDSSIYLCSVAGREEAEAFFGQGTRLTVV.

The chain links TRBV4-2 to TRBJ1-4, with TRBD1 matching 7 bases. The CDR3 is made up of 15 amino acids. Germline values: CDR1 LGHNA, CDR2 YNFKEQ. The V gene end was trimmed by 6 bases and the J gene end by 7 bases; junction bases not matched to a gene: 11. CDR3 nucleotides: TGTGCCAGCAGGAATATACAGGGGACGGGTGAAAAACTGTTTTTT. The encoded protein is CASRNIQGTGEKLFF.

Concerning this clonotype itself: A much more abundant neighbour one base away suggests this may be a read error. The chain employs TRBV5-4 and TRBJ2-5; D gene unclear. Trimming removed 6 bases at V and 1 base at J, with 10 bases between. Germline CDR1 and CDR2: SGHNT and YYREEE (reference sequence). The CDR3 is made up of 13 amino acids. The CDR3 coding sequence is TGTGCCAGCATCCCACCCGGCCAAGAGACCCAGTACTTC. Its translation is CASIPPGQETQYF.

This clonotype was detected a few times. In nucleotides, the CDR3 is TGTGCCAGCACCGTGGATCAGGGAGCAGCAGATACGCAGTATTTT. It translates to CASTVDQGAADTQYF. The V and J genes are TRBV6-1 and TRBJ2-3; D possibly matches TRBD1 or TRBD2 (5 bases each). The CDR3 runs 15 residues. Germline V gene lookup returns CDR1 MNHNS and CDR2 SASEGT. V was clipped by 7 bases and J by 4 bases, with 18 bases between them.

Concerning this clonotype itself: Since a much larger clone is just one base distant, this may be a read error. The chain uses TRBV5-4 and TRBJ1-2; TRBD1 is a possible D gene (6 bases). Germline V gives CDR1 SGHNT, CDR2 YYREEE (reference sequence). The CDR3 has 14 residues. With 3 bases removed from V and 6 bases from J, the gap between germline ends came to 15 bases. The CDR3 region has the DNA TGTGCCAGCAGCTACGAGGGCAGGGGAGATGGCTACACCTTC. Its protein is CASSYEGRGDGYTF. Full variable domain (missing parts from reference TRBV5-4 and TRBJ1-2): ETGVTQSPTHLIKTRGQQVTLRCSSQSGHNTVSWYQQALGQGPQFIFQYYREEENGRGNFPPRFSGLQFPNYSSELNVNALELDDSALYLCASSYEGRGDGYTFGSGTRLTVV.

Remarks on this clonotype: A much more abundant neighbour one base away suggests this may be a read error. CDR3 DNA sequence: TGCGCCAGCAGTGAGTCGAGGACAGACTATGGCTACACCTTC. It yields the protein CASSESRTDYGYTF. This chain uses TRBV10-1 with TRBJ1-2; TRBD1 is a possible D gene (6 bases). CDR3 length: 14 residues. Looked up from germline, CDR1 is WNHNN and CDR2 is SYGVQD (reference sequence). The V end was cut by 0 bases, the J end by 3 bases, with 8 bases between.

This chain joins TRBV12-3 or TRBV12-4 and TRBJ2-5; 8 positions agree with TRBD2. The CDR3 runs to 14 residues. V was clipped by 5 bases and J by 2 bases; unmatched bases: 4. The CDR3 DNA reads TGTGCCAGCAGTCCCCGGGGGGGACAAGAGACCCAGTACTTC. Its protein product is CASSPRGGQETQYF.

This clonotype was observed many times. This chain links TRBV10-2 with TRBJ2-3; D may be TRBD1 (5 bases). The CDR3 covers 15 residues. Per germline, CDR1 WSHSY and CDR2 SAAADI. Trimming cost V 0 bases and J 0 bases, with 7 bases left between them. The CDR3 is CASSESGASTDTQYF. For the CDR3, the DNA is TGCGCCAGCAGTGAGTCAGGGGCTAGCACAGATACGCAGTATTTT.